This T cell receptor beta chain emerged from a study of neurological immune-mediated disorders. The study, taken as a whole, reports: Across subjects, no CDR3 amino acid sequence appeared in expanded clones of more than one subject, a finding that suggested private repertoires in all groups. Multiple sclerosis patients had less TCR clonal expansion than even healthy controls, unlike HTLV-1-associated myelopathy.

Time point given: longitudinal time-point 1 (baseline). Unsorted libraries were generated from 2 million PBMCs. These cells had been stored in RNAlater at -80 C. The team produced cDNA through 5'RACE using 10-nucleotide random UMIs. Via MiXCR, TCRdb re-called the 5' RACE reads, giving one row per CDR3 protein. Altogether over 70,000 distinct CDR3 sequences are present, about 10% being singletons, with the ten largest covering approximately 9.5%. Trimming took 4 bases from V and 3 from J, leaving 7 bases between them. Germline V gene sequence: CDR1 LGHDT, CDR2 YNNKEL (reference sequence). CDR3 length: 13 amino acids. This clonotype was detected many times. The antigen is undetermined.

The gene calls are TRBV3-1 and TRBJ2-1; D uncertain. The specimen was PBMCs. This clonotype was sampled from a man aged 25-40 years in good health. CDR3 nucleotide sequence: TGTGCCAGCAGCCGCCCTAGCTACAATGAGCAGTTCTTC. Amino acids: CASSRPSYNEQFF.